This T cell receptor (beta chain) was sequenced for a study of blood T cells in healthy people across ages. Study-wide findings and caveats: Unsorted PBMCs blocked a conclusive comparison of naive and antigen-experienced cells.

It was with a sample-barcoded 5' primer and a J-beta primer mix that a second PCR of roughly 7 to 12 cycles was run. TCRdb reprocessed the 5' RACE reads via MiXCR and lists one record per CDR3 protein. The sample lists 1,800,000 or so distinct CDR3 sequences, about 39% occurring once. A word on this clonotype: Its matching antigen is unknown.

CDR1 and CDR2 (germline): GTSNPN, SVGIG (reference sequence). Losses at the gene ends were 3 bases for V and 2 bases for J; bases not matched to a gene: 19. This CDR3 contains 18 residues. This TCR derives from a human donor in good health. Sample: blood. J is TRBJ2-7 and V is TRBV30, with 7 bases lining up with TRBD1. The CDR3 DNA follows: TGTGCCTGGAGCATTGCCCCTAAAGGGACAGTGGACACCTACGAGCAGTACTTC. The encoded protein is CAWSIAPKGTVDTYEQYF. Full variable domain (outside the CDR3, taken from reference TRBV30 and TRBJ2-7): SQTIHQWPATLVQPVGSPLSLECTVEGTSNPNLYWYRQAAGRGLQLLFYSVGIGQISSEVPQNLSASRPQDRQFILSSKKLLLSDSGFYLCAWSIAPKGTVDTYEQYFGPGTRLTVT.